The 10 T cell receptor beta chains listed next were all sequenced from one sample in a study of T cell responses to AZD1222 COVID-19 vaccine. Using immunoSEQ multiplex PCR, the repertoire was profiled, and TCRdb retains in-frame clones only, with some absent. In the table there are 90,000 to 140,000 clones, 85% to 90% of which are singletons. Sequences were derived from peripheral blood, sampled on day 0 of AZD1222 vaccination. Receptor source: an adult in good health.

The rearrangement joins TRBV6-5 to TRBJ2-7; tentatively, D is TRBD1 (6 bases). CDR1 is MNHEY, CDR2 SVGAGI, per germline. Trimming stripped 0 bases from V and 4 bases from J, with 16 bases between. This CDR3 region has 16 residues. Here the CDR3 reads CASSYSINGQFYEQYF. The DNA of the CDR3 is TGTGCCAGCAGTTACTCAATAAATGGACAGTTTTACGAGCAGTACTTC.

This chain links TRBV28 with TRBJ2-1, with a tentative D call TRBD2 (5 bases). The V gene's germline CDR1 is MDHEN and CDR2 SYDVKM. CDR3 size: 14 residues. V was shortened by 1 base and J by 8 bases, with 12 bases between the two germline ends. In DNA, the CDR3 is TGTGCCAGCAGTTTATCTAGCCCAGTAGATGAGCAGTTCTTC. Its protein product is CASSLSSPVDEQFF.

The chain has TRBV11-2 and TRBJ2-6; possible D gene TRBD2, 5 bases. CDR1 and CDR2 from the germline V gene are SGHAT and FQNNGV. V gave up 5 bases and J gave up 1 base, with 9 bases separating them. The CDR3 sequence is 15 residues long. The CDR3 nucleotides are TGTGCCAGCAGCGCGGGTACGTCTGGGGCCAACGTCCTGACTTTC. Amino acids: CASSAGTSGANVLTF.

The V call is TRBV14, the J call TRBJ2-5; 11 nucleotides align to TRBD2. CDR1 SGHDN and CDR2 FVKESK come from the germline V gene. Unmatched junction bases numbered 8, after V lost 0 bases and J lost 5 bases. The CDR3 contains 17 residues. The CDR3 sequence is CASSQEIATSGIETQYF. The DNA for the CDR3 is TGTGCCAGCAGCCAAGAAATCGCGACTAGCGGGATTGAGACCCAGTACTTC.

This clone is a singleton in its sample. The chain joins TRBV7-9 to TRBJ2-7, with 9 bases that match TRBD2. CDR1 is SEHNR and CDR2 is FQNEAQ in the germline V gene (reference sequence). The CDR3 consists of 15 residues. V lost 4 bases to trimming and J lost 7 bases; unmatched junction nucleotides: 11. CDR3: CASSSLGGRAGEQYF. The CDR3 nucleotides are TGTGCCAGCAGCTCCCTTGGCGGGAGGGCCGGGGAGCAGTACTTC.

The V gene is TRBV2, the J gene TRBJ1-2; 7 nucleotides agree with TRBD1. This CDR3 region has 13 residues. The V and J ends lost 5 bases and 5 bases, in that order; junction bases with no gene match: 5. Germline CDR1 and CDR2: SNHLY and FYNNEI. CDR3 DNA sequence: TGTGCCAGCAGTAAGGGACAGATTTATGGCTACACCTTC. It yields the protein CASSKGQIYGYTF.

A single count supports this clone. The V gene is TRBV24-1, the J gene TRBJ1-2; 8 bases match TRBD1. This CDR3 has 14 amino acids. The germline V gene has CDR1 KGHDR and CDR2 SFDVKD. V dropped 3 bases and J dropped 6; count of bases not matched to a gene: 5. CDR3 nucleotide sequence: TGTGCCACCAGTGATCCCCAGACAGGGGATGGCTACACCTTC. Its protein is CATSDPQTGDGYTF.

The CDR3 sequence: CAWSAKLAGVTSYNEQFF. Here the CDR3 DNA reads TGTGCCTGGAGTGCAAAACTAGCGGGAGTTACCTCCTACAATGAGCAGTTCTTC. The chain recombines TRBV30 with TRBJ2-1; 11 nucleotides match TRBD2. The CDR3 is 18 residues long. Germline values: CDR1 GTSNPN, CDR2 SVGIG (reference sequence). After removal of 1 base from V and 0 bases from J, the junction contained 8 bases not matched to a gene.

This clone was counted only a few times. The chain is built from TRBV5-1 and TRBJ2-7, with 11 bases that match TRBD2. The germline CDR1 and CDR2 sequences are SGHRS and YFSETQ. With 1 base clipped from V and 7 bases from J, the junction kept 7 bases outside the gene matches. The CDR3 consists of 15 residues. The CDR3 loop reads CASSLSLAGVGEQYF. Written as DNA, the CDR3 is TGCGCCAGCAGCTTGTCACTAGCGGGAGTCGGGGAGCAGTACTTC.

The V and J genes are TRBV19 and TRBJ1-3; 9 bases are a match to TRBD1. The CDR3 contains 15 residues. In germline, CDR1 is LNHDA, CDR2 SQIVND (reference sequence). The J segment lost 0 bases and the V segment lost 7 bases, leaving 4 bases of the junction unmatched. The CDR3: CASNGQGNSGNTIYF. Written as DNA, the CDR3 is TGTGCCAGTAACGGACAGGGGAACTCTGGAAACACCATATATTTT.